This is a list of T cell receptor beta chains from one sample in a study of vaccination effects on CD4 cells after COVID-19. Produced via immunoSEQ multiplex PCR; TCRdb's table is partial and in-frame only. The profile shows tens of thousands of clones, 68% of them singletons. Their antigens are not known. Sample: CD4+ T cells from PBMCs cultured without peptide, taken before COVID-19 vaccination. These receptor sequences come from a human donor who received a COVID-19 vaccine. The CDR3 runs from the conserved cysteine through the conserved F or W. The order of the fields is clone size, J gene, V gene, D gene, CDR3 DNA, CDR3 protein. The D gene is left open where the match is weak. Size is omitted from some rows. Given values are once, few, many or a class for expanded clones.

abundance: NA
j_gene: TRBJ2-7
v_gene: TRBV5-1
d_gene: TRBD1
CDR3nt: TGCGCCAGCAGTTTGGGACAGCAAGGGTCCGAGCAGTACTTC
CDR3aa: CASSLGQQGSEQYF

abundance: NA
j_gene: TRBJ1-2
v_gene: TRBV6-6
d_gene: NA
CDR3nt: TGTGCCAGCAGATTTATACAGGGAGAAAACTATGGCTACACCTTC
CDR3aa: CASRFIQGENYGYTF

abundance: few
j_gene: TRBJ2-1
v_gene: TRBV3-1/TRBV3-2
d_gene: TRBD2
CDR3nt: TGTGCCAGCAGCCAATGGACTAGCGGGAGTCACAATGAGCAGTTCTTC
CDR3aa: CASSQWTSGSHNEQFF

abundance: once
j_gene: TRBJ1-4
v_gene: TRBV6-5
d_gene: NA
CDR3nt: TGTGCCAGCCGGCAGTTTGAAAAACTGTTTTTT
CDR3aa: CASRQFEKLFF

abundance: NA
j_gene: TRBJ2-1
v_gene: TRBV7-8
d_gene: NA
CDR3nt: TGTGCCAGCAGCTTAGAGTTCGGACAGTTCAATGAGCAGTTCTTC
CDR3aa: CASSLEFGQFNEQFF

abundance: NA
j_gene: TRBJ2-1
v_gene: TRBV3-1/TRBV3-2
d_gene: NA
CDR3nt: TGTGCCAGCAGCCAAGGTCTCATTGTTCCCGGTGAGCAGTTCTTC
CDR3aa: CASSQGLIVPGEQFF

abundance: few
j_gene: TRBJ2-3
v_gene: TRBV14
d_gene: NA
CDR3nt: TGTGCCAGCAGCCAAGATCGATCGGCAGATACGCAGTATTTT
CDR3aa: CASSQDRSADTQYF

abundance: once
j_gene: TRBJ2-5
v_gene: TRBV6-5
d_gene: TRBD2
CDR3nt: TGTGCCAGCAGCGTAGTAGCGGGGGGGCAGGAGACCCAGTACTTC
CDR3aa: CASSVVAGGQETQYF

abundance: NA
j_gene: TRBJ1-4
v_gene: TRBV19
d_gene: NA
CDR3nt: TGTGCCAGTAGTATGGAGGCCAGGGGATTTGCAGTAAAACTGTTTTTT
CDR3aa: CASSMEARGFAVKLFF

abundance: NA
j_gene: TRBJ2-2
v_gene: TRBV6-5
d_gene: NA
CDR3nt: TGTGCCAGCAGGGAGGGGGTAGTAACCGGGGAGCTGTTTTTT
CDR3aa: CASREGVVTGELFF

abundance: NA
j_gene: TRBJ2-5
v_gene: TRBV11-2
d_gene: TRBD2
CDR3nt: TGTGCCAGCAGCTCCGGGTGGACTAGTCCCCAAGAGACCCAGTACTTC
CDR3aa: CASSSGWTSPQETQYF

abundance: few
j_gene: TRBJ1-2
v_gene: TRBV10-3
d_gene: TRBD1
CDR3nt: TGTGCCGGCGGGACAGAGATTAACTATGGCTACACCTTC
CDR3aa: CAGGTEINYGYTF

abundance: NA
j_gene: TRBJ2-7
v_gene: TRBV6-1
d_gene: NA
CDR3nt: TGTGCCAGCAGTGAACCGGGTTCGTCCTTTCGCGAGCAGTACTTC
CDR3aa: CASSEPGSSFREQYF

abundance: NA
j_gene: TRBJ2-5
v_gene: TRBV7-8
d_gene: NA
CDR3nt: TGTGCCAGCAGCTTAAAATCTTTTAATGAAAGAGAGACCCAGTACTTC
CDR3aa: CASSLKSFNERETQYF

abundance: few
j_gene: TRBJ2-1
v_gene: TRBV3-1/TRBV3-2
d_gene: NA
CDR3nt: TGTGCCAGCAGCCAAGTATGGGCAAATGAGCAGTTCTTC
CDR3aa: CASSQVWANEQFF

abundance: NA
j_gene: TRBJ2-2
v_gene: TRBV7-9
d_gene: TRBD2
CDR3nt: TGTGCCAGCAGCCTCAGCGGGGTCGGCACCGGGGAGCTGTTTTTT
CDR3aa: CASSLSGVGTGELFF

abundance: once
j_gene: TRBJ2-7
v_gene: TRBV6-5
d_gene: TRBD1
CDR3nt: TGTGCCAGCAGTCGGGACAGTCGAAACTACGAGCAGTACTTC
CDR3aa: CASSRDSRNYEQYF

abundance: NA
j_gene: TRBJ2-7
v_gene: TRBV21-1
d_gene: NA
CDR3nt: TGTGCCAGCAGCGTACATTACGAGCAGTACTTC
CDR3aa: CASSVHYEQYF

abundance: NA
j_gene: TRBJ2-7
v_gene: TRBV3-1/TRBV3-2
d_gene: NA
CDR3nt: TGTGCCAGCAGCCATGAGTGGCCGTACGAGCAGTACTTC
CDR3aa: CASSHEWPYEQYF

abundance: NA
j_gene: TRBJ2-2
v_gene: TRBV24-1
d_gene: TRBD1
CDR3nt: TGTGCCACCAGTGATAATCCCGGGACAGGGGCCCCCGGGGAGCTGTTTTTT
CDR3aa: CATSDNPGTGAPGELFF

abundance: NA
j_gene: TRBJ1-2
v_gene: TRBV19
d_gene: TRBD1
CDR3nt: TGTGCCAGTAGTATACCGGGACAGGGCGACTATGGCTACACCTTC
CDR3aa: CASSIPGQGDYGYTF

abundance: NA
j_gene: TRBJ1-2
v_gene: TRBV11-2
d_gene: NA
CDR3nt: TGTGCCAGCAGCCCAGGTCACGGCTATGGCTACACCTTC
CDR3aa: CASSPGHGYGYTF

abundance: NA
j_gene: TRBJ2-2
v_gene: TRBV5-1
d_gene: NA
CDR3nt: TGCGCCAGCAGCTTGGGGTCCGGGGAGCTGTTTTTT
CDR3aa: CASSLGSGELFF

abundance: NA
j_gene: TRBJ2-5
v_gene: TRBV11-2
d_gene: TRBD2
CDR3nt: TGTGCCAGCAGCTTCGTTAGGCGGGAGGAGACCCAGTACTTC
CDR3aa: CASSFVRREETQYF

abundance: NA
j_gene: TRBJ1-6
v_gene: TRBV19
d_gene: NA
CDR3nt: TGTGCCAGTAGTATGGCCGTCCTTAATTCACCCCTCCACTTT
CDR3aa: CASSMAVLNSPLHF

abundance: NA
j_gene: TRBJ2-7
v_gene: TRBV28
d_gene: NA
CDR3nt: TGTGCCAGCACCCCTCAAGGCCCCCTCTACGAGCAGTACTTC
CDR3aa: CASTPQGPLYEQYF

abundance: NA
j_gene: TRBJ2-7
v_gene: TRBV18
d_gene: NA
CDR3nt: TGTGCCAGCTCACCTGGCGACTCCTACGAGCAGTACTTC
CDR3aa: CASSPGDSYEQYF

abundance: NA
j_gene: TRBJ2-5
v_gene: TRBV7-6
d_gene: NA
CDR3nt: TGTGCCAGCAGCCCTCTGAACGGGGTGGAAGAGACCCAGTACTTC
CDR3aa: CASSPLNGVEETQYF

abundance: NA
j_gene: TRBJ1-3
v_gene: TRBV7-6
d_gene: NA
CDR3nt: TGTGCCAGCAGCTTATTATTGGGACAAGAGGCTGGAAACACCATATATTTT
CDR3aa: CASSLLLGQEAGNTIYF